The clone carrying this T cell receptor beta chain has only a few counts. Its cognate antigen is unknown. This entry belongs to a study of T cells after yellow fever vaccination. TCRdb itself ran the 5' RACE reads through MiXCR, one entry per CDR3 protein. The table lists some 290,000 distinct CDR3 sequences, about 10% of them singletons. Trimming removed 7 bases from V and 3 bases from J, with 18 bases in between. Germline V gene lookup returns CDR1 LNHDA and CDR2 SQIVND (reference sequence). The CDR3 totals 15 residues. General study findings and limits: Booster sampling recovered most clones from primary vaccination (less than 97% CD4, around 90% CD8).

Sequenced material: CD4+ T cells sorted from PBMCs, taken 45 days after the yellow fever booster vaccination. V is TRBV19 and J is TRBJ1-2; D possibly corresponds to TRBD1 (5 bases). This sequence was found in a man aged 18 to 29 who received the YFV17D yellow fever vaccine. The CDR3 protein is CASMNRRGLDYGYTF. CDR3 coding DNA: TGTGCCAGTATGAATAGAAGGGGACTAGACTATGGCTACACCTTC.